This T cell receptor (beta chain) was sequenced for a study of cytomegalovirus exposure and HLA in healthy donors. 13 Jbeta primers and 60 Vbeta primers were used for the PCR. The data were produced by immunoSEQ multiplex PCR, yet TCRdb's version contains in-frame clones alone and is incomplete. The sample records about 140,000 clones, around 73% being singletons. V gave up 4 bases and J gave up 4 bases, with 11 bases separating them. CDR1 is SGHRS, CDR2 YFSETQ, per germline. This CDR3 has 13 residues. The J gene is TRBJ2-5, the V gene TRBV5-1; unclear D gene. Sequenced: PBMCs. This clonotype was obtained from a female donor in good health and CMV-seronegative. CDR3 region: CASSPHPGETQYF. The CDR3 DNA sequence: TGCGCCAGCAGCCCCCATCCCGGAGAGACCCAGTACTTC.